This T cell receptor beta chain was recovered during a study of molecular identifiers for immune sequencing clone quantification. The sorting of naive CD8 T cells used the CD8+CD4-CCR7+CD45RA+ phenotype. This clonotype was seen many times. The germline V gene encodes CDR1 MNHNY and CDR2 SVGAGI (reference sequence). Between the trimmed V and J ends, which lost 2 bases and 8 bases, there was a span of 9 bases. There are 12 residues in the CDR3. Previously reported methods and listed TCR primers produced the bulk TCR libraries. Via MiXCR, TCRdb re-called the PCR reads, giving one row per CDR3 protein. Of around 320,000 distinct CDR3 sequences in the sample, about 23% were seen once.

The clonotype comes from a human donor in good health. Some libraries in this study had Jurkat cell RNA spiked in. The source material was naive CD8+ T cells from blood, with Jurkat cell RNA spiked in. Documented subset: FACS-sorted CD8+CD4-CCR7+CD45RA+ naive T cells. The rearrangement joins TRBV6-6 to TRBJ1-1; D gene unclear. In nucleotides, the CDR3 is TGTGCCAGCAGTTACATAACGACCGAAGCTTTCTTT. This encodes CASSYITTEAFF.